One and the same sample provided the 21 T cell receptor beta chains below, sequenced in a study of cytomegalovirus exposure and HLA in healthy donors. PCR involved 60 Vbeta and 13 Jbeta primers. Data came from immunoSEQ multiplex PCR; TCRdb stores just in-frame clones and leaves some out. The table includes 95,000 to 110,000 clones, more than 65% detected once. Sequenced material: PBMCs. Receptors originate from a male donor in good health and CMV-seronegative.

V gene TRBV7-8 combines with J gene TRBJ2-7; 9 bases fit TRBD1. J was trimmed by 3 bases and V by 5 bases; bases with no gene match: 8. The V gene's germline CDR1 is SGHVS and CDR2 FQNEAQ. The CDR3 runs 15 residues. The CDR3, as DNA: TGTGCCAGCAGCCCGCTGGGACAGGGATACTACGAGCAGTACTTC. Translated, it gives CASSPLGQGYYEQYF.

This sequence joins TRBV6-1 and TRBJ1-1; D perhaps matches TRBD1 (5 bases). The germline CDR1 and CDR2 sequences are MNHNS and SASEGT. With 1 base removed from V and 4 bases from J, the gap between germline ends came to 13 bases. This CDR3 contains 15 residues. The CDR3 protein is CASSEVHVGGTEAFF. CDR3 DNA: TGTGCCAGCAGTGAAGTCCACGTCGGGGGCACTGAAGCTTTCTTT.

This clone was counted a few times. The rearrangement uses TRBV7-9 and TRBJ2-7; D unresolved. Germline V gene data show CDR1 as SEHNR and CDR2 as FQNEAQ (reference sequence). The CDR3 is 15 residues long. V lost 5 bases, J lost 2 bases, and 16 bases lay in between. CDR3 in amino acids: CASSTYDTVPYEQYF. In DNA form, the CDR3 reads TGTGCCAGCAGCACCTACGACACGGTTCCCTACGAGCAGTACTTC.

This clone came up a few times. The chain is built from TRBV6-6 and TRBJ1-4, with 7 bases fitting TRBD1. The length of the CDR3 is 15 residues. Per the germline V gene, CDR1 is MNHNY and CDR2 is SVGAGI (reference sequence). Trimming cost V 7 bases and J 1 base; bases outside gene matches: 6. The CDR3 region is CASTKGTVTNEKLFF. The DNA of the CDR3 is TGTGCCAGCACGAAAGGGACAGTAACTAATGAAAAACTGTTTTTT.

This clone was recorded once. This rearrangement joins TRBV10-2 to TRBJ2-2; 7 bases line up with TRBD2. The length of the CDR3 is 15 residues. Per the germline V gene, CDR1 is WSHSY and CDR2 is SAAADI. With V trimmed by 5 bases and J by 5 bases, 8 bases remained unmatched. The CDR3 region is CASSLAGVGTGELFF. The CDR3 nucleotides are TGCGCCAGCAGTCTTGCGGGAGTTGGAACCGGGGAGCTGTTTTTT.

This clone has just a few counts. V usage is TRBV29-1 and J usage is TRBJ2-1; 10 nucleotides match TRBD2. V lost 2 bases to trimming and J lost 2 bases; unmatched junction nucleotides: 3. This CDR3 has 15 residues. Per the germline V gene, CDR1 is SQVTM and CDR2 is ANQGSEA. CDR3 amino acids: CSVEPSGRTYNEQFF. In DNA, the CDR3 is TGCAGCGTTGAACCTAGCGGGAGAACCTACAATGAGCAGTTCTTC.

The chain has TRBV5-1 and TRBJ2-6, with D possibly TRBD2 on 5 matching bases. CDR3 size: 14 residues. Between the trimmed V and J ends, which lost 7 bases and 0 bases, there was a span of 8 bases. CDR1 is SGHRS, CDR2 YFSETQ, per germline. The DNA of the CDR3 is TGCGCCAGCGGAGGAGTCTCTGGGGCCAACGTCCTGACTTTC. Its protein product is CASGGVSGANVLTF.

This chain joins TRBV27 and TRBJ2-7; a possible D gene is TRBD1 (5 bases). Trimming took off 5 bases at V and 0 bases at J, with 11 bases between the two ends. The CDR3 has 14 amino acids. The germline CDR1 and CDR2 sequences are MNHEY and SMNVEV (reference sequence). CDR3 nucleotide sequence: TGTGCCAGCAGTGCACAGGTGACCTCCTACGAGCAGTACTTC. This encodes CASSAQVTSYEQYF.

The chain employs TRBV6-1 and TRBJ2-1; TRBD2 might be the D (5 bases). The germline V gene has CDR1 MNHNS and CDR2 SASEGT. This CDR3 is 14 amino acids long. Trimming left V 2 bases short and J 9 bases short, with 14 bases between. The DNA of the CDR3 is TGTGCCAGCAGTGAAATCGGACTTGTTAGTGAGCAGTTCTTC. It translates to CASSEIGLVSEQFF.

The J gene is TRBJ1-2, the V gene TRBV10-3, with 10 bases aligning to TRBD1. V trimming: 2 bases; J trimming: 4 bases; junction bases outside the gene matches: 4. Germline-derived CDR1 and CDR2 are ENHRY and SYGVKD. The CDR3 runs 15 residues. DNA of the CDR3: TGTGCCATCAGTGAGGGACAGGGGGGCCTCTATGGCTACACCTTC. Its protein product is CAISEGQGGLYGYTF.

This chain joins TRBV27 and TRBJ2-7, with 9 bases matching TRBD2. The CDR3 has 14 amino acids. Germline V CDR1 and CDR2: MNHEY, SMNVEV (reference sequence). V gave up 8 bases and J gave up 1 base; unmatched junction bases: 6. The CDR3 sequence is CASAAGGVSYEQYF. The CDR3, as DNA: TGTGCCAGCGCAGCGGGAGGAGTTTCCTACGAGCAGTACTTC.

The chain uses TRBV28 and TRBJ1-1; D is perhaps TRBD1 (6 bases). This CDR3 region has 14 residues. Germline V gives CDR1 MDHEN, CDR2 SYDVKM. V gave up 5 bases and J gave up 5 bases, with 15 bases separating them. The CDR3 spells CASSETGSTTEAFF. The CDR3 region has the DNA TGTGCCAGCAGTGAAACAGGGTCGACGACTGAAGCTTTCTTT.

Written as DNA, the CDR3 is TGCGCCAGCAGCTGGGGGCGCAACCAAGAGACCCAGTACTTC. Translation: CASSWGRNQETQYF. The genes are TRBV5-1 and TRBJ2-5; D possibly corresponds to TRBD1 (6 bases). Trimming pared 3 bases from V and 0 bases from J, leaving 9 bases between. Germline lookup yields CDR1 SGHRS and CDR2 YFSETQ. CDR3 size: 14 residues.

The rearrangement joins TRBV11-2 to TRBJ1-2, with 10 bases that match TRBD1. The germline CDR1 and CDR2 sequences are SGHAT and FQNNGV. This CDR3 has 17 residues. Trimming at V came to 2 bases and at J to 4 bases, leaving 10 bases not matched to a gene. The CDR3 loop is CASSLWGQGLVGYGYTF. The CDR3 nucleotides are TGTGCCAGCAGCTTATGGGGACAGGGGTTGGTAGGCTATGGCTACACCTTC.

Details on this clone: Sequence at one end of the junction differs from germline and may be a read error. The chain couples TRBV6-1 to TRBJ1-1; 7 nucleotides align to TRBD1. The germline CDR1 and CDR2 sequences are MNHNS and SASEGT. The CDR3 contains 9 residues. CDR3 bases: TGTGCCATCCGGGACAGCGTTTCTTTT. The encoded protein is CAIRDSVSF.

This clone was counted a few times. The chain couples TRBV2 to TRBJ1-5; no clear D. V lost 8 bases to trimming and J lost 4 bases, with 15 bases between them. The CDR3 has 14 amino acids. Looked up from germline, CDR1 is SNHLY and CDR2 is FYNNEI. The CDR3 nucleotides read TGTGCCAGCGGCACGGAGGTTAGGAATCAGCCCCAGCATTTT. It encodes CASGTEVRNQPQHF.

This chain links TRBV2 with TRBJ2-7; unclear D gene. The CDR3 runs to 15 residues. V was cut by 4 bases and J by 0 bases, with 13 bases left in between. From germline, CDR1 is SNHLY and CDR2 FYNNEI. Here the CDR3 DNA reads TGTGCCAGCAGTGTGAGTTTTTTAAGCTCCTACGAGCAGTACTTC. Translated: CASSVSFLSSYEQYF. The full variable domain, completed using reference TRBV2 and TRBJ2-7, is EPEVTQTPSHQVTQMGQEVILRCVPISNHLYFYWYRQILGQKVEFLVSFYNNEISEKSEIFDDQFSVERPDGSNFTLKIRSTKLEDSAMYFCASSVSFLSSYEQYFGPGTRLTVT.

The J gene is TRBJ2-7, the V gene TRBV5-1, with a tentative D call TRBD1 (5 bases). Trimming removed 0 bases at V and 2 bases at J, with 18 bases between. Germline V CDR1 and CDR2: SGHRS, YFSETQ. The CDR3 is made up of 17 amino acids. CDR3 residues: CASSLAPALAGTYEQYF. Written as DNA, the CDR3 is TGCGCCAGCAGCTTGGCCCCGGCTTTGGCAGGGACCTACGAGCAGTACTTC.

As DNA, the CDR3 is TGTGCCAGCAGGCGGACTAGCGGGAACTCCTACGAGCAGTACTTC. Translated, it gives CASRRTSGNSYEQYF. This chain uses TRBV27 with TRBJ2-7; TRBD2 aligns across 12 bases. The CDR3 length is 15 residues. Germline-derived CDR1 and CDR2 are MNHEY and SMNVEV (reference sequence). With 6 bases clipped from V and 0 bases from J, the junction kept 3 bases outside the gene matches.

The V and J genes are TRBV7-3 and TRBJ2-3; D gene unclear. Germline CDR1 reads SGHTA; CDR2 reads FQGTGA. CDR3 length: 19 amino acids. Trimming stripped 2 bases from V and 0 bases from J, with 21 bases between. In DNA, the CDR3 is TGTGCCAGCAGCTTAGATCGTCGCGGCCGACCTTCTAGCACAGATACGCAGTATTTT. Translation gives CASSLDRRGRPSSTDTQYF.

This chain connects TRBV4-2 to TRBJ2-1; 11 bases map to TRBD2. The trim removed 3 bases at V and 0 bases at J, leaving 7 bases unmatched. The germline V gene has CDR1 LGHNA and CDR2 YNFKEQ. This CDR3 has 18 amino acids. The CDR3 spells CASSQGVAGGFSYNEQFF. CDR3 sequence (DNA): TGTGCCAGCAGCCAGGGAGTAGCGGGGGGGTTCTCCTACAATGAGCAGTTCTTC.